A selection of T cell receptor beta chains follows, all from one sample in a study of shared clonotypes between healthy human individuals. Only in-frame clones appear in the TCRdb table, and some are missing; sequencing was by immunoSEQ multiplex PCR. This table holds more than 1.2 million clones, about 98.5% found once. The specimen sequenced was naive CD4+ T cells sorted from blood. These TCRs come from a man younger than 40 in good health. CDR3s include the opening cysteine and the closing phenylalanine or tryptophan. Each record gives: V gene, D gene, J gene, clone size, CDR3 protein, CDR3 DNA. The D gene is left open where the match is weak. Only some rows state a clone size, as once, few, many or a class for expanded clones.

>TRBV6-5|.|TRBJ2-1|.
CASRGLLYNEQFF
TGTGCCAGCCGGGGACTTCTCTACAATGAGCAGTTCTTC
>TRBV11-3|.|TRBJ2-1|.
CASSQRNLNEQFF
TGTGCCAGCAGCCAGCGAAACTTGAATGAGCAGTTCTTC
>TRBV5-8|.|TRBJ2-1|.
CASSFGGAYNNEQFF
TGTGCCAGCAGCTTTGGAGGCGCCTATAACAATGAGCAGTTCTTC
>TRBV7-7|.|TRBJ2-1|.
CASSLATGSYNEQFF
TGTGCTAGCAGCTTAGCAACAGGGTCCTACAATGAGCAGTTCTTC
>TRBV11-2|.|TRBJ2-7|.
CASSLIGTDSYEQYF
TGTGCCAGCAGCTTAATCGGGACGGATTCCTACGAGCAGTACTTC
>TRBV9|.|TRBJ2-3|.
CASSPTSAKTQYF
TGTGCCAGCAGCCCGACTTCGGCGAAAACGCAGTATTTT
>TRBV29-1|.|TRBJ1-2|.
CSVLPDSLYGYTF
TGCAGCGTTCTGCCAGACAGTTTGTATGGCTACACCTTC
>TRBV9|.|TRBJ1-5|.
CASSGTNLPQPQHF
TGTGCCAGCTCAGGAACCAACCTCCCTCAGCCCCAGCATTTT
>TRBV25-1|.|TRBJ1-1|.
CASSDTGTLNTEAFF
TGTGCCAGCAGTGACACTGGGACACTGAACACTGAAGCTTTCTTT
>TRBV4-1|TRBD2|TRBJ2-7|.
CASSPGLANSYEQYF
TGCGCCAGCAGCCCCGGACTAGCGAATTCCTACGAGCAGTACTTC
>TRBV5-1|.|TRBJ2-2|once
CASSVDSINTGELFF
TGCGCCAGCAGCGTGGACAGCATTAACACCGGGGAGCTGTTTTTT
>TRBV29-1|.|TRBJ2-7|.
CSVGQELAEQYF
TGCAGCGTTGGACAGGAACTAGCCGAGCAGTACTTC
>TRBV15|TRBD1|TRBJ2-5|.
CATSGQGETQYF
TGTGCCACCAGTGGACAGGGAGAGACCCAGTACTTC
>TRBV25-1|.|TRBJ1-2|.
CASSEGGVDYGYTF
TGTGCCAGCAGTGAGGGAGGGGTGGACTATGGCTACACCTTC
>TRBV28|.|TRBJ2-2|.
CASSFARAHTGELFF
TGTGCCAGCAGTTTCGCTAGAGCGCACACCGGGGAGCTGTTTTTT
>TRBV28|.|TRBJ2-4|.
CASSFPQRAKNIQYF
TGTGCCAGCAGTTTCCCCCAGCGGGCCAAAAACATTCAGTACTTC
>TRBV2|.|TRBJ2-7|.
CASSETRTGSYEQYF
TGTGCCAGCAGTGAAACAAGGACGGGATCCTACGAGCAGTACTTC
>TRBV7-2|TRBD1|TRBJ1-1|.
CASSIRGWGNTEAFF
TGTGCCAGCAGCATCAGGGGGTGGGGGAACACTGAAGCTTTCTTT